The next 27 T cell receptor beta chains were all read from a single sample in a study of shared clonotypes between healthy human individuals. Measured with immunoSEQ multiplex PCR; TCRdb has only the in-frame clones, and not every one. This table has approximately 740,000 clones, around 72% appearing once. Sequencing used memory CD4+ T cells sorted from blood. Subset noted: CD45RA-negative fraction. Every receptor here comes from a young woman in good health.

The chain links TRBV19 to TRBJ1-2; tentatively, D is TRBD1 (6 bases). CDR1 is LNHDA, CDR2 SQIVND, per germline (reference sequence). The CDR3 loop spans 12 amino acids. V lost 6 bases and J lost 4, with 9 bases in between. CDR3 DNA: TGTGCCAGTAGAGGACAGCTCTATGGCTACACCTTC. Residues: CASRGQLYGYTF.

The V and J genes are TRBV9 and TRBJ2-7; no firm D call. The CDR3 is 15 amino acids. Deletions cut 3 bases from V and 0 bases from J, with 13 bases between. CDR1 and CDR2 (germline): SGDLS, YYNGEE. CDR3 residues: CASSEGQTYSYEQYF. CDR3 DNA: TGTGCCAGCAGCGAAGGGCAGACGTACTCCTACGAGCAGTACTTC. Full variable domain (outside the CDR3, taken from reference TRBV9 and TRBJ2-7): DSGVTQTPKHLITATGQRVTLRCSPRSGDLSVYWYQQSLDQGLQFLIQYYNGEERAKGNILERFSAQQFPDLHSELNLSSLELGDSALYFCASSEGQTYSYEQYFGPGTRLTVT.

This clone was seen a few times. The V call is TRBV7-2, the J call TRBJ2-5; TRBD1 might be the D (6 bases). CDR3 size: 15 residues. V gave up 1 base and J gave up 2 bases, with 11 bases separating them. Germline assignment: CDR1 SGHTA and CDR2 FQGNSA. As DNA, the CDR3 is TGTGCCAGCAGCTTAGGGGGGCGGCTTCAAGAGACCCAGTACTTC. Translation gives CASSLGGRLQETQYF.

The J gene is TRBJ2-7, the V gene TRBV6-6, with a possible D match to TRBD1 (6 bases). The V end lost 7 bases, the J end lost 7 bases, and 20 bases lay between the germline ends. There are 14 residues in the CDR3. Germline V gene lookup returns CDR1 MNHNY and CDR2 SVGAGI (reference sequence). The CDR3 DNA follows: TGTGCCAGCATGGGGGCGCCTGAATTGTGGGAGCAGTACTTC. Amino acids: CASMGAPELWEQYF.

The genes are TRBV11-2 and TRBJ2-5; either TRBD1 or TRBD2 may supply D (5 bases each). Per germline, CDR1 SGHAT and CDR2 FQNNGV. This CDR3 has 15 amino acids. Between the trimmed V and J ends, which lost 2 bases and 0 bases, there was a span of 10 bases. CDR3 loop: CASSLLGTYQETQYF. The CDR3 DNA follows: TGTGCCAGCAGCTTATTGGGGACGTACCAAGAGACCCAGTACTTC.

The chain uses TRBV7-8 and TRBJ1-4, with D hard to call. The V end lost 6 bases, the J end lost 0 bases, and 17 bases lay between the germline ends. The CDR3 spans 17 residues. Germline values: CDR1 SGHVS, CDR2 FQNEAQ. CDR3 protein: CASRPLGAETTNEKLFF. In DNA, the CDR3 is TGTGCCAGCAGGCCACTGGGAGCCGAGACAACTAATGAAAAACTGTTTTTT.

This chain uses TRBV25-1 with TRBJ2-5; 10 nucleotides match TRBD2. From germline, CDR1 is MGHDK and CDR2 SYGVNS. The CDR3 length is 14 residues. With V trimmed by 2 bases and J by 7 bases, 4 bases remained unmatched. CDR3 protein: CASSEPGLAWTQYF. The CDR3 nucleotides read TGTGCCAGCAGTGAACCGGGACTAGCGTGGACCCAGTACTTC.

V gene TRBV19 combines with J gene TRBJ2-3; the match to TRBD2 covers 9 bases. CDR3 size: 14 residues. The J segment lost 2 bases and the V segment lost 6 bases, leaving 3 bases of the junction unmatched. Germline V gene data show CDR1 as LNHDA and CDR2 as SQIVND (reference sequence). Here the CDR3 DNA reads TGTGCCAGTAGAGGCGGGAGGGCCACAGATACGCAGTATTTT. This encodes CASRGGRATDTQYF.

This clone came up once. CDR3 DNA: TGTGCCAGCAATAAAGGACAAAACTATGGCTACACCTTC. This codes for CASNKGQNYGYTF. The chain joins TRBV14 to TRBJ1-2; the D gene is possibly TRBD1 (5 bases). The CDR3 extends over 13 amino acids. CDR1 is SGHDN, CDR2 FVKESK, per germline. V was cut by 7 bases and J by 2 bases, with 11 bases left in between.

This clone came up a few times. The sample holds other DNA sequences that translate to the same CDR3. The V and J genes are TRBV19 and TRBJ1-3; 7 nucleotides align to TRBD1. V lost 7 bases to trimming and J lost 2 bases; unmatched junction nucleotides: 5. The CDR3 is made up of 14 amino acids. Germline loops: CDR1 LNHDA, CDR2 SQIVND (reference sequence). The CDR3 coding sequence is TGTGCCAGTACCATCGGGACAGCTGGAAACACCATATATTTT. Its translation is CASTIGTAGNTIYF.

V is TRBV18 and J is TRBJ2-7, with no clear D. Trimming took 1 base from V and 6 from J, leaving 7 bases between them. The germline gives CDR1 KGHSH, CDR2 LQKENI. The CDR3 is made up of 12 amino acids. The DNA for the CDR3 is TGTGCCAGCTCACCACGTGGCGCCGAGCAGTACTTC. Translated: CASSPRGAEQYF.

This chain's CDR3 is CASREGTGDNQPQHF. The CDR3 region has the DNA TGTGCCAGCAGGGAGGGGACAGGGGACAATCAGCCCCAGCATTTT. V usage is TRBV6-4 and J usage is TRBJ1-5; 10 positions match TRBD1. The CDR3 loop spans 15 amino acids. The trim removed 6 bases at V and 3 bases at J, leaving 5 bases unmatched. The germline CDR1 and CDR2 sequences are MRHNA and SNTAGT.

In DNA, the CDR3 is TGCGCCAGCCGGGACAGATTGACTTTGGCTTTCTTT. Its translation is CASRDRLTLAFF. The gene calls are TRBV10-2 and TRBJ1-1, with 7 bases aligning to TRBD1. The CDR3 length is 12 residues. Germline-derived CDR1 and CDR2 are WSHSY and SAAADI. Trimming cost V 8 bases and J 11 bases; bases outside gene matches: 11.

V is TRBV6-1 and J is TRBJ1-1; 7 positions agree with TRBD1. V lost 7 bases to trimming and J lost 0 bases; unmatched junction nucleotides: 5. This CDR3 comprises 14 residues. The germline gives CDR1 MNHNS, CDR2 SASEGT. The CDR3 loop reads CASKTGALNTEAFF. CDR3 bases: TGTGCCAGCAAAACAGGGGCGCTGAACACTGAAGCTTTCTTT.

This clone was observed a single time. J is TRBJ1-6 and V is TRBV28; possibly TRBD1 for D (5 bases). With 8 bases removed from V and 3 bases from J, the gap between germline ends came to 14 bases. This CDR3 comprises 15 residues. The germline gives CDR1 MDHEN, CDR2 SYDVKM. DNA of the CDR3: TGTGCCAGCTGGGGCAGGACTAACTATAATTCACCCCTCCACTTT. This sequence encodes CASWGRTNYNSPLHF.

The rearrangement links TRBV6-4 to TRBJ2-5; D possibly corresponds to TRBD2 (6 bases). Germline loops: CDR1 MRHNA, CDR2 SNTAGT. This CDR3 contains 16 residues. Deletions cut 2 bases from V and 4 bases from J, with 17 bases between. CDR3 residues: CASSDRVAGSGETQYF. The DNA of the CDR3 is TGTGCCAGCAGTGACCGGGTGGCGGGATCGGGAGAGACCCAGTACTTC.

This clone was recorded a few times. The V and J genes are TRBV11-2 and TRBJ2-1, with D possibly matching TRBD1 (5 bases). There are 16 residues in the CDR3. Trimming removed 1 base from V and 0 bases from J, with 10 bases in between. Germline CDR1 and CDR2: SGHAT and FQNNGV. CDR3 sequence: CASSLGGGPSYNEQFF. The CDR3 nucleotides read TGTGCCAGCAGCTTAGGGGGCGGCCCCTCCTACAATGAGCAGTTCTTC.

Written as DNA, the CDR3 is TGCGCCAGCAGCCACGCTAGCGTCGGGTCCGAGCAGTACTTC. Protein: CASSHASVGSEQYF. V gene TRBV10-1 combines with J gene TRBJ2-7, with a tentative D call TRBD2 (6 bases). Germline V CDR1 and CDR2: WNHNN, SYGVQD (reference sequence). The CDR3 length is 14 residues. Between the trimmed V and J ends, which lost 6 bases and 6 bases, there was a span of 18 bases.

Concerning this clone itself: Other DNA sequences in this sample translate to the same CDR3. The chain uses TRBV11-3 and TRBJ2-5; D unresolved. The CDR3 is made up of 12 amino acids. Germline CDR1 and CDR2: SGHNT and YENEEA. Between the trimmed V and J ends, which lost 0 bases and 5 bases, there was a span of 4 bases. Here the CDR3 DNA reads TGTGCCAGCAGCTTAGATCGGGAGACCCAGTACTTC. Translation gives CASSLDRETQYF.

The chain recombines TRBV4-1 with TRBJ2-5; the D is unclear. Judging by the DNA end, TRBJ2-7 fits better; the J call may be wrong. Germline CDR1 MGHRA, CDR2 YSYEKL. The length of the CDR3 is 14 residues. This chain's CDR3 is CASSQVGNYYEQYF. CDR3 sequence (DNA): TGCGCCAGCAGCCAAGTAGGTAACTACTACGAGCAGTACTTC.

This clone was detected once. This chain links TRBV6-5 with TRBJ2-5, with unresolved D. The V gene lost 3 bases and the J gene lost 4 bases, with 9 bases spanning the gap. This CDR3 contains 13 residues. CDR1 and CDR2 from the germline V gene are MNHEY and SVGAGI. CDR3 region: CASSYSRIETQYF. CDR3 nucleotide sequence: TGTGCCAGCAGTTATTCCAGGATAGAGACCCAGTACTTC.

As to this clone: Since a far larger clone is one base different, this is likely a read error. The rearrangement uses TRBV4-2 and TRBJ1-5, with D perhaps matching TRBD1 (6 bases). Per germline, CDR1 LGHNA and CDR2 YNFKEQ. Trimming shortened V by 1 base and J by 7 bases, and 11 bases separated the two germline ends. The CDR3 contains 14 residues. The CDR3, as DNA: TGTGCCAGCAGCCAAGTAGCGGACAGACAGCCCCAGCATTTT. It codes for CASSQVADRQPQHF.

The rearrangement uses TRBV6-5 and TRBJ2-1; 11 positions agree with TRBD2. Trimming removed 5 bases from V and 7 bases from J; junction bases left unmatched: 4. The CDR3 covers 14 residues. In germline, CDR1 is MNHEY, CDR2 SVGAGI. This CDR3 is CASSPLAGVNEQFF. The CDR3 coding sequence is TGTGCCAGCAGTCCACTAGCGGGAGTTAATGAGCAGTTCTTC.

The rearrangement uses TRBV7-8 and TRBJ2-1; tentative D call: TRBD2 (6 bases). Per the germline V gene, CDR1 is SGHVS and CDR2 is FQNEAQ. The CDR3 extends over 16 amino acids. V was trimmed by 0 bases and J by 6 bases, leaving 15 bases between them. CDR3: CASSLARAGHTNEQFF. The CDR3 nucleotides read TGTGCCAGCAGCTTAGCTCGAGCGGGCCATACCAATGAGCAGTTCTTC.

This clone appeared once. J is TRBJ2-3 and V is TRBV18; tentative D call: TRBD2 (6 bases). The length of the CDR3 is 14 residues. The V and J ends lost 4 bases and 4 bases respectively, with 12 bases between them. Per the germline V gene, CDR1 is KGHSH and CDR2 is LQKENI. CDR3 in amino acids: CASSLRRGPDTQYF. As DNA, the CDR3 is TGTGCCAGCTCACTCAGGCGGGGTCCAGATACGCAGTATTTT.

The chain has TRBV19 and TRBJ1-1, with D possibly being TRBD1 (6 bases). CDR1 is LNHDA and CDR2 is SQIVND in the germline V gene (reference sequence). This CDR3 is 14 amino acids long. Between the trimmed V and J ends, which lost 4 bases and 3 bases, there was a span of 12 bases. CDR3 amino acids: CASSTGERYTEAFF. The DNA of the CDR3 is TGTGCCAGTAGTACAGGGGAGAGGTACACTGAAGCTTTCTTT. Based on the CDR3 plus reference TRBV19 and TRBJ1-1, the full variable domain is DGGITQSPKYLFRKEGQNVTLSCEQNLNHDAMYWYRQDPGQGLRLIYYSQIVNDFQKGDIAEGYSVSREKKESFPLTVTSAQKNPTAFYLCASSTGERYTEAFFGQGTRLTVV.

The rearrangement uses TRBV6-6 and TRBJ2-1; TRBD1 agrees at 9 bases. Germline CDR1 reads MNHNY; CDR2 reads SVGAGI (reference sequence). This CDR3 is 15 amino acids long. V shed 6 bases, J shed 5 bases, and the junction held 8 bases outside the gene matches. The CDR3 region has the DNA TGTGCCAGCAGCAGCCCGGGACAGGGTAACAATGAGCAGTTCTTC. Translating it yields CASSSPGQGNNEQFF.